This TCR beta chain was captured by sequencing in a study of T cell changes during pregnancy in multiple sclerosis. The protocol was immunoSEQ multiplex PCR, while the TCRdb copy is restricted to in-frame clones and leaves out a portion. The repertoire has tens of thousands of clones, approximately 91% of them found once; the top ten carry approximately 6.6%. Looked up from germline, CDR1 is SGDLS and CDR2 is YYNGEE. The ends lost 0 bases at V and 3 bases at J; junction bases unmatched: 1. This CDR3 has 15 residues. The TCR was taken from a female donor with multiple sclerosis, enrolled in a pregnancy study. This sequence joins TRBV9 and TRBJ2-1; TRBD2 agrees at 9 bases. Source: CD8+ T cells from peripheral blood mononuclear cells, taken after pregnancy. CDR3 coding DNA: TGTGCCAGCAGCGTAGAACTAGCGGGCTACAATGAGCAGTTCTTC. Protein: CASSVELAGYNEQFF.